This T cell receptor (beta chain) was found in a study of identical twins. Points from the study as a whole: The conclusions drew on cross-sectional statistical analysis instead of tracking the same donors. Reduced insertions were recorded for abundant cord blood beta clonotypes, with no such pattern in memory repertoires.

This CDR3 has 12 residues. Per the germline V gene, CDR1 is SQVTM and CDR2 is ANQGSEA. Between the trimmed V and J ends, which lost 7 bases and 5 bases, there was a span of 13 bases. Template switching added a universal primer binding site, and final cDNA carried unique molecular identifiers. One entry per CDR3 protein, called by TCRdb with MiXCR from the 5' RACE reads. This table has approximately 230,000 distinct CDR3 sequences, approximately 5.9% appearing once. This clonotype was picked up a small number of times. Its target is unknown. This same sample was also taken into another study, of T cells expressing NK-cell markers. According to that study: From sorted CD3+CD56+NKG2C+, CD3+CD56+NKG2C- and CD3+CD56-NKG2C+ T cells came the TCR beta repertoires.

V and J are TRBV29-1 and TRBJ2-3, with D perhaps TRBD1 (5 bases). Input material: CD8+ T cells sorted from blood. The receptor was isolated from a woman younger than 30 in good health. Here the CDR3 reads CSAVRQGDTQYF. The CDR3 bases are TGCAGCGCCGTCCGGCAGGGAGATACGCAGTATTTT.